Shown below are 17 T cell receptor beta chains from a single sample sequenced in a study of CD8+ T cells in alopecia areata. cDNA serving as the sequencing template came from extracted, reverse transcribed RNA. Clones were sequenced by immunoSEQ multiplex PCR, and TCRdb holds only the in-frame ones, with some missing. The specimen gives about 270,000 clones without singletons; the ten biggest hold less than 1.5%. After pooling, cutaneous lymph node cells were sorted with CD4, CD8alpha, NKG2D, NKG2ACE and other markers. Sequencing was performed on CD4+ T cells sorted from a lymph node. The receptors were sampled from a C3H/HeJ mouse with alopecia areata. MHC haplotype of the strain: H2-k.

Details on this clone: Any gene name here is a mouse gene name. The read stops 4 residues short of the end of the CDR3; the missing end is completed from the germline J gene. The same CDR3 arises from other DNA sequences in this sample as well. The chain is built from TRBV13-2 and TRBJ2-3, with TRBD1 identical over 9 bases. CDR1 is NNHNN, CDR2 SYGAGS, per germline (reference sequence). Trimming removed 5 bases from V and 0 bases from J; junction bases left unmatched: 4. CDR3 length: 15 residues. The sequenced part of the CDR3 DNA is TGTGCCAGCGGCCGGACAGGGGCTAGTGCAGAA. It codes for CASGRTGASAE. In full, the CDR3 is CASGRTGASAETLYF.

This clone was detected ten times or more. Each gene name is a mouse one. Different DNA sequences within this sample yield the same CDR3. This CDR3 reads CAWSRGDQDTQYF. The sequenced CDR3 bases are TGTGCCTGGAGTCGGGGGGACCAAGAC. The chain joins TRBV31 to TRBJ2-5; tentatively, D is TRBD2 (6 bases). From the germline J gene comes the end of the CDR3, since the read stops 4 residues before it. The V gene's germline CDR1 is GKSSPN and CDR2 SITVG. Deletions cut 1 base from V and 1 base from J, with 6 bases between. The CDR3 contains 13 residues. The full variable domain, rest sourced from reference TRBV31 and TRBJ2-5, is AQTIHQWPVAEIKAVGSPLSLGCTIKGKSSPNLYWYWQATGGTLQQLFYSITVGQVESVVQLNLSASRPKDDQFILSTEKLLLSHSGFYLCAWSRGDQDTQYFGPGTRLLVL.

This clone has just a few counts. Mouse gene names apply. The read terminates 4 residues before the CDR3 end, so the remaining end is supplied by the germline J gene. V is TRBV31 and J is TRBJ1-2; the D gene is possibly TRBD1 (6 bases). Germline V CDR1 and CDR2: GKSSPN, SITVG. This CDR3 comprises 13 residues. V lost 1 base, J lost 3 bases, and 9 bases lay in between. CDR3 loop: CAWSPPGDSDYTF. The part of the CDR3 DNA that was read is TGTGCCTGGAGTCCCCCAGGGGACTCC.

This clone was seen a few times. A much more abundant neighbour one base away suggests this may be a read error. Mouse gene names and germline throughout. The DNA ends 4 residues before the CDR3 does, and the rest of the CDR3 is filled in from the germline J gene. The chain joins TRBV19 to TRBJ2-7; 8 nucleotides align to TRBD1. The CDR3 extends over 12 amino acids. CDR1 and CDR2 from the germline V gene are FNHDT and SITEND (reference sequence). The CDR3 is CASSEDRDEQYF. CDR3 bases read: TGTGCCAGCAGTGAGGACAGGGAT.

To note about this clone: Germline and genes: mouse. Sequencing ends 4 residues short of the CDR3 end; the germline J gene provides the rest. This chain joins TRBV5 and TRBJ1-1; 10 bases fit TRBD1. Per the germline V gene, CDR1 is LGHNA and CDR2 is YNLKQL (reference sequence). The CDR3 is 15 residues long. The trim removed 4 bases at V and 2 bases at J, leaving 4 bases unmatched. CDR3: CASSPLTGGNTEVFF. The sequenced CDR3 bases are TGTGCCAGCAGCCCTCTGACAGGGGGCAACACA.

With respect to this clone: Germline and genes here are mouse. The read terminates 4 residues before the CDR3 end, so the remaining end is supplied by the germline J gene. The rearrangement links TRBV29 to TRBJ2-3, with D hard to call. V gave up 3 bases and J gave up 3 bases, with 10 bases separating them. CDR3 length equals 14 residues. Germline V lookup: CDR1 MSHET, CDR2 SYDVDS. The DNA read from the CDR3 is TGTGCTAGCAGTTTTTCACAGAGGGCAGAA. Translation gives CASSFSQRAE. The full CDR3 protein is CASSFSQRAETLYF.

This clone was counted between two and nine times. The gene names here belong to mouse. The CDR3 end falls 4 residues outside the read, so it is completed with the germline J gene. The chain employs TRBV1 and TRBJ2-1, with 10 nucleotides matching TRBD2. CDR3 size: 14 residues. Germline V gene lookup returns CDR1 NSQYPW and CDR2 LRSPGD (reference sequence). J lost 3 bases, V lost 7 bases, and 3 bases had no gene match. CDR3 bases read: TGCACCTGCAAGGACTGGGGGTTCTATGCT. Encoded protein: CTCKDWGFYA. Given in full, the CDR3 is CTCKDWGFYAEQFF. Full variable domain (outside the CDR3, taken from reference TRBV1 and TRBJ2-1): VTLLEQNPRWRLVPRGQAVNLRCILKNSQYPWMSWYQQDLQKQLQWLFTLRSPGDKEVKSLPGADYLATRVTDTELRLQVANMSQGRTLYCTCKDWGFYAEQFFGPGTRLTVL.

Only a few counts were recorded for this clone. Mouse gene names apply. The read falls 3 residues short of the CDR3 end, and the missing part is taken from the germline J gene. Other DNA sequences of this sample code for an identical CDR3. This rearrangement joins TRBV1 to TRBJ1-6, with 7 nucleotides matching TRBD1. TRBJ1-6 is an ORF; its function is uncertain. Germline CDR1 NSQYPW, CDR2 LRSPGD (reference sequence). This CDR3 comprises 15 residues. The V gene end was trimmed by 2 bases and the J gene end by 4 bases; junction bases not matched to a gene: 2. CDR3 region: CTCSARDRYNSPLYF. The CDR3 DNA, read in part, is TGCACCTGCAGTGCAAGGGACAGATATAATTCGCCC.

This clone was observed a few times. Mouse names are used for the genes. Read coverage stops 4 residues before the CDR3 terminus; the germline J gene supplies the remainder. The genes are TRBV14 and TRBJ2-5; 11 bases are shared with TRBD2. V shed 4 bases, J shed 3 bases, and the junction held 4 bases outside the gene matches. Germline V lookup: CDR1 SGHDT, CDR2 FRDEAV. The CDR3 totals 15 residues. The CDR3 bases that were read are TGTGCCAGCAGTGAGGGGACTGGGGGTCAAGAC. Protein: CASSEGTGGQD. The full CDR3 reads CASSEGTGGQDTQYF.

About this clone itself: Any gene name here is a mouse gene name. The missing CDR3 end, 4 residues past where the read stops, is filled in from the germline J gene. V gene TRBV13-1 combines with J gene TRBJ2-1; tentative D call: TRBD1 (6 bases). There are 14 residues in the CDR3. Per the germline V gene, CDR1 is NSHNY and CDR2 is SYGAGN. Trimming shortened V by 5 bases and J by 0 bases, and 9 bases separated the two germline ends. The CDR3 here is CASRKTGNYAEQFF. CDR3 bases read: TGTGCCAGCAGGAAGACAGGTAACTATGCT.

This clone was counted at least ten times. The gene names given are mouse names. The read halts 4 residues ahead of the CDR3 end, with the missing end drawn from the germline J gene. The chain employs TRBV1 and TRBJ2-1, with 8 bases identical to TRBD1. With 2 bases clipped from V and 2 bases from J, the junction kept 2 bases outside the gene matches. Germline loops: CDR1 NSQYPW, CDR2 LRSPGD (reference sequence). This CDR3 comprises 15 residues. CDR3 in amino acids: CTCSANRGDYAEQFF. The CDR3 DNA, read in part, is TGCACCTGCAGTGCAAACAGGGGGGACTATGCT.

With regard to this clone: Genes and germline are mouse. The CDR3 end falls 4 residues outside the read, so it is completed with the germline J gene. The rearrangement uses TRBV1 and TRBJ2-5, with 9 positions matching TRBD1. The CDR3 is 13 residues long. Germline V CDR1 and CDR2: NSQYPW, LRSPGD (reference sequence). This CDR3 reads CTCSTGGADTQYF. Partial CDR3 DNA: TGCACCTGCAGCACAGGGGGCGCGGAC.

As for this clone: Gene labels here are mouse ones. The read falls 4 residues short of the CDR3 end, and the missing part is taken from the germline J gene. The chain recombines TRBV13-1 with TRBJ2-1; TRBD2 aligns across 14 bases. This CDR3 contains 19 residues. The ends lost 3 bases at V and 3 bases at J; junction bases unmatched: 11. The germline gives CDR1 NSHNY, CDR2 SYGAGN. Incomplete CDR3 DNA: TGTGCCAGCAGTGGCCCCGGGACTGGGGGGGCGCAAAGCTATGCT. Translated, it gives CASSGPGTGGAQSYA. From start to end, the CDR3 is CASSGPGTGGAQSYAEQFF.

With regard to this clone: Gene labels here are mouse ones. With the read ending 4 residues before the CDR3 end, the germline J gene is used to fill in that end. This chain connects TRBV13-1 to TRBJ2-1, with D unresolved. V lost 2 bases to trimming and J lost 0 bases, with 9 bases between them. The germline V gene encodes CDR1 NSHNY and CDR2 SYGAGN. The CDR3 spans 15 residues. The DNA read from the CDR3 is TGTGCCAGCAGTGAGATGAGGGTTAACTATGCT. This codes for CASSEMRVNYA. The full CDR3 is CASSEMRVNYAEQFF.

The sample holds a few counts of this clone. The genes and germline here are from mouse. Coverage ceases 4 residues before the CDR3 finishes, and the germline J gene fills in the end. This chain links TRBV5 with TRBJ2-1, with D possibly matching TRBD2 (6 bases). The CDR3 loop spans 17 amino acids. V lost 0 bases and J 1 base, leaving 13 bases between the germline ends. Germline V CDR1 and CDR2: LGHNA, YNLKQL (reference sequence). The CDR3 is CASSQDIRLGNYAEQFF. The part of the CDR3 DNA that was read is TGTGCCAGCAGCCAAGATATCAGGCTGGGGAACTATGCT.

On this clone itself: Germline and genes: mouse. The sequenced fragment ends 4 residues before the CDR3 boundary, so the rest is inferred from the germline J gene. The chain has TRBV13-3 and TRBJ2-5, with D perhaps TRBD1 (5 bases). The CDR3 length is 15 residues. The germline V gene encodes CDR1 NNHDY and CDR2 SYVADS. V was pared by 0 bases and J by 3 bases, with 11 bases between. The chain's CDR3 is CASSDETVSQDTQYF. The CDR3 bases that were read are TGTGCCAGCAGTGATGAGACAGTCTCACAAGAC. The full variable domain, rest sourced from reference TRBV13-3 and TRBJ2-5, is EAAVTQSPRSKVAVTGGKVTLSCHQTNNHDYMYWYRQDTGHGLRLIHYSYVADSTEKGDIPDGYKASRPSQENFSLILELASLSQTAVYFCASSDETVSQDTQYFGPGTRLLVL.

This clone was observed a handful of times. Gene names and germline match the mouse. The CDR3 is CASSDMDKNTEVFF. CDR3 DNA (partial): TGTGCCAGCAGTGATATGGACAAAAACACA. V gene TRBV13-1 combines with J gene TRBJ1-1, with D perhaps TRBD1 (5 bases). The read finishes 4 residues shy of the CDR3 end, and the germline J gene is used to complete it. Deletions cut 1 base from V and 1 base from J, with 8 bases between. Germline V CDR1 and CDR2: NSHNY, SYGAGN. The CDR3 runs to 14 residues.